The 19 T cell receptor beta chains listed next were all sequenced from one sample in a study of blood T cells in healthy people across ages. Together with a sample-barcoded 5' primer, a J-beta primer mix was included in a second PCR lasting about 6 to 11 cycles. One entry per CDR3 protein, called by TCRdb with MiXCR from the 5' RACE reads. The sample carries around 1,600,000 distinct CDR3 sequences, roughly 43% recorded once. The sample was blood. The receptor source for this set is a woman aged 18-29 years in good health.

The V and J genes are TRBV7-9 and TRBJ2-3; 7 bases line up with TRBD2. J gave up 4 bases and V 0 bases, and 4 bases lay outside the gene matches. Germline V CDR1 and CDR2: SEHNR, FQNEAQ (reference sequence). The CDR3 contains 15 residues. CDR3 residues: CASSLAGGSADTQYF. The CDR3 DNA follows: TGTGCCAGCAGCTTAGCCGGGGGGTCGGCAGATACGCAGTATTTT.

This clonotype has a handful of counts. J is TRBJ2-6 and V is TRBV20-1; D ambiguous. Germline V gene lookup returns CDR1 DFQATT and CDR2 SNEGSKA (reference sequence). V gave up 6 bases and J gave up 0 bases, with 12 bases separating them. There are 15 residues in the CDR3. In DNA, the CDR3 is TGCAGTGCCTTGGACGTGAGCTCTGGGGCCAACGTCCTGACTTTC. It specifies CSALDVSSGANVLTF.

The chain carries TRBV6-1 and TRBJ2-1; D is tentatively TRBD1 or TRBD2 (5 bases each). Germline V gene sequence: CDR1 MNHNS, CDR2 SASEGT. This CDR3 is built from 14 residues. V was clipped by 4 bases and J by 2 bases, with 9 bases between them. CDR3 region: CASSGGPPYNEQFF. Written as DNA, the CDR3 is TGTGCCAGCAGTGGGGGACCTCCCTACAATGAGCAGTTCTTC.

The CDR3 DNA reads as TGTGCCAGCAGCAACGGTCTTGGGCTAGCGAACTACAATGAGCAGTTCTTC. This sequence encodes CASSNGLGLANYNEQFF. This chain connects TRBV14 to TRBJ2-1, with D perhaps matching TRBD2 (6 bases). Germline V gene sequence: CDR1 SGHDN, CDR2 FVKESK. Between the trimmed V and J ends, which lost 5 bases and 3 bases, there was a span of 20 bases. The CDR3 length is 17 residues.

This chain links TRBV2 with TRBJ2-7; D is undetermined. CDR3 length equals 13 residues. Germline V gene data show CDR1 as SNHLY and CDR2 as FYNNEI. Trimming removed 1 base from V and 2 bases from J, with 6 bases in between. CDR3 coding DNA: TGTGCCAGCAGTGAAGAAGGGCCCTACGAGCAGTACTTC. Encoded protein: CASSEEGPYEQYF.

V gene TRBV4-3 combines with J gene TRBJ1-5; D not resolved. This CDR3 is built from 18 residues. Germline lookup yields CDR1 LGHNA and CDR2 YSLEER. The V end lost 2 bases, the J end lost 2 bases, and 19 bases lay between the germline ends. The CDR3 sequence: CASSQFGFNVNGNQPQHF. The CDR3 DNA sequence: TGCGCCAGCAGCCAATTCGGGTTTAATGTTAACGGCAATCAGCCCCAGCATTTT.

J is TRBJ1-2 and V is TRBV4-3, with D maybe TRBD1 (6 bases). Germline loops: CDR1 LGHNA, CDR2 YSLEER. The CDR3 is 14 residues long. Trimming shortened V by 3 bases and J by 4 bases, and 12 bases separated the two germline ends. This CDR3 is CASSQNRQAYGYTF. The CDR3 coding sequence is TGCGCCAGCAGCCAGAACCGACAGGCCTATGGCTACACCTTC.

This clonotype occurred many times. CDR3 DNA sequence: TGTGCCAGCAGCCAAGGGAATGAGCAGTTCTTC. This codes for CASSQGNEQFF. This rearrangement joins TRBV3-1 to TRBJ2-1; D unresolved. V was pared by 1 base and J by 7 bases, with 2 bases between. Germline assignment: CDR1 LGHDT and CDR2 YNNKEL (reference sequence). CDR3 length equals 11 residues.

The rearrangement links TRBV5-6 to TRBJ2-1; 7 bases fit TRBD2. The length of the CDR3 is 16 residues. The V gene end was trimmed by 1 base and the J gene end by 4 bases; junction bases not matched to a gene: 8. CDR1 is SGHDT and CDR2 is YYEEEE in the germline V gene. The CDR3 DNA reads as TGTGCCAGCAGCTTGCCGGTTGGACTAGATTACAATGAGCAGTTCTTC. Amino acids: CASSLPVGLDYNEQFF.

The sample holds many counts of this clonotype. This chain uses TRBV6-2 or TRBV6-3 with TRBJ2-3, with D perhaps given as TRBD1 or TRBD2 (5 bases each). The CDR3 consists of 14 residues. Germline loops: CDR1 MNHEY, CDR2 SVGEGT. V was shortened by 4 bases and J by 4 bases, with 12 bases between the two germline ends. CDR3 sequence reads: CASSLGRDPDTQYF. CDR3 in DNA: TGTGCCAGCAGTTTGGGCAGGGACCCAGATACGCAGTATTTT.

The genes are TRBV4-3 and TRBJ2-2; D not certain. The CDR3 has 16 amino acids. Germline CDR1 reads LGHNA; CDR2 reads YSLEER. Trimming cost V 3 bases and J 6 bases, with 17 bases left between them. The CDR3 DNA sequence: TGCGCCAGCAGCCAGGACCTGGGCCCCCGAGCCGGGGAGCTGTTTTTT. Translated: CASSQDLGPRAGELFF.

This clonotype has more than one count but fewer than ten. A much larger clonotype is one base distant, so this may be a read error. V and J are TRBV7-2 and TRBJ2-1, with D hard to call. The germline CDR1 and CDR2 sequences are SGHTA and FQGNSA. The CDR3 consists of 12 residues. V lost 3 bases and J lost 3, with 3 bases in between. The CDR3 DNA follows: TGTGCCAGCAGCTTCAACTACAATGAGCAGTTCTTC. Its translation is CASSFNYNEQFF.

The gene calls are TRBV20-1 and TRBJ2-1; 7 bases fit TRBD2. Looked up from germline, CDR1 is DFQATT and CDR2 is SNEGSKA (reference sequence). The CDR3 consists of 15 residues. V was clipped by 1 base and J by 8 bases; unmatched bases: 11. CDR3 nucleotide sequence: TGCAGTGCTAGAGGTACTAGCGCAGGAGGTCATGAGCAGTTCTTC. As protein: CSARGTSAGGHEQFF.

This clonotype was observed a few times. The V and J genes are TRBV7-2 and TRBJ1-5; maybe TRBD1 (5 bases). The length of the CDR3 is 13 residues. Germline V gene lookup returns CDR1 SGHTA and CDR2 FQGNSA. Trimming stripped 0 bases from V and 12 bases from J, with 12 bases between. As DNA, the CDR3 is TGTGCCAGCAGCTTAGCGTGGTTAGGGGTCCAGCATTTT. It translates to CASSLAWLGVQHF.

V is TRBV28 and J is TRBJ2-3, with TRBD2 matching over 12 bases. The CDR3 is 16 amino acids. The V gene's germline CDR1 is MDHEN and CDR2 SYDVKM. Germline trimming cut 5 bases from V and 1 base from J; bases unmatched to any gene: 4. The CDR3 loop is CASSKRLAGGTDTQYF. CDR3 bases: TGTGCCAGCAGTAAGAGACTAGCGGGAGGCACAGATACGCAGTATTTT.

Written as DNA, the CDR3 is TGTGCCAGCAGCTCCCCGACAGACTATGGCTACACCTTC. Encoded protein: CASSSPTDYGYTF. The rearrangement links TRBV7-2 to TRBJ1-2; a possible D gene is TRBD1 (5 bases). Germline V gene sequence: CDR1 SGHTA, CDR2 FQGNSA. The CDR3 is made up of 13 amino acids. Trimming left V 4 bases short and J 3 bases short, with 9 bases between.

The genes are TRBV6-5 and TRBJ1-1; D is unresolved. CDR3 length equals 14 residues. Germline assignment: CDR1 MNHEY and CDR2 SVGAGI. V lost 6 bases and J 0 bases, leaving 11 bases between the germline ends. This CDR3 reads CASSRRRVNTEAFF. The DNA of the CDR3 is TGTGCCAGCAGCCGGAGGAGGGTGAACACTGAAGCTTTCTTT.

V usage is TRBV25-1 and J usage is TRBJ2-7, with a weak D call TRBD2 (6 bases). The CDR3 is 14 amino acids. V lost 1 base and J 0 bases, leaving 7 bases between the germline ends. From germline, CDR1 is MGHDK and CDR2 SYGVNS. The CDR3 reads CASSESGGSYEQYF. The DNA of the CDR3 is TGTGCCAGCAGTGAATCCGGGGGCTCCTACGAGCAGTACTTC.

A few counts support this clonotype. In nucleotides, the CDR3 is TGCAGCGTTGTTGGGCCAGGCAATAGCAATCAGCCCCAGCATTTT. Protein: CSVVGPGNSNQPQHF. The chain combines TRBV29-1 with TRBJ1-5; D remains unclear. CDR3 size: 15 residues. V was trimmed by 4 bases and J by 0 bases, leaving 13 bases between them. Germline V gene data show CDR1 as SQVTM and CDR2 as ANQGSEA.